This TCR beta chain was recorded in a study of blood T cell repertoires in COVID-19. Whole-study context: COVID-19 samples collected from the United States, Italy and Spain covered acute and convalescent phases. Sources were T cells, B-cell-depleted T cells, or PBMCs; the material itself was cDNA or gDNA.

Authors' data handling: Amplifying reference gene primers gave estimates of nucleated cell counts. Some clones are missing from TCRdb's copy, which holds only in-frame ones; the method was immunoSEQ multiplex PCR. Clone size and V and J calls were adopted from that table, with D and trimming inferred from the DNA. The sample lists 200,000 to 300,000 clones, roughly 80% occurring once. The germline V gene has CDR1 MRHNA and CDR2 SNTAGT. The CDR3 has 14 residues. Germline trimming cut 3 bases from V and 4 bases from J; bases unmatched to any gene: 3. To note about this clone: The same CDR3 can be traced to other DNA sequences in this sample.

The specimen sequenced was peripheral blood. The rearrangement joins TRBV6-4 to TRBJ1-5, with 7 positions matching TRBD1. This sequence was found in an older woman with acute or convalescent COVID-19. CDR3 sequence (DNA): TGTGCCAGCAGTGAGGCAGGGGGAAATCAGCCCCAGCATTTT. This encodes CASSEAGGNQPQHF.